This T cell receptor (beta chain) was found in a study of CD8+ T cells in alopecia areata. Reverse transcribed after extraction, RNA yielded cDNA as the sequencing template. The method was immunoSEQ multiplex PCR; TCRdb's version includes in-frame clones alone and lacks a portion of them. The sample records roughly 100,000 clones, around three fifths being singletons. Broader study findings: Clonality in lesional scalp, especially alopecia totalis/universalis, exceeded that of normal scalp. Normal skin's resident alphabeta T cells are also sequenced in scalp samples. Shared TCR sequences were less clear between patients than in mice, possibly partly from HLA diversity.

In germline, CDR1 is MDHEN, CDR2 SYDVKM. V was pared by 5 bases and J by 3 bases, with 9 bases between. The CDR3 spans 13 residues. Isolation of CD4+ and CD8+ T cells from PBMCs was achieved by sorting. Comments on this clone: Its antigen is not known.

The sequencing input was CD4+ T cells sorted from blood. V and J are TRBV28 and TRBJ2-3; D call uncertain. The origin of this receptor is a human donor in good health. CDR3 DNA sequence: TGTGCCAGCAGTAGGTGGGGAACAGATACGCAGTATTTT. Amino acids: CASSRWGTDTQYF.